A single sample is the source of the 27 T cell receptor beta chains below, sequenced in a study of blood T cells in healthy people across ages (dated by TCRdb to 2013 to 2016). Library preparation was by 5' RACE. Sequencing used an Illumina HiSeq 2500. The second PCR ran for about 7 to 11 cycles and used a J-beta primer mix along with a sample-barcoded 5' primer. TCRdb cleaned the public reads at Q25 with fastp, built clones with MiXCR and kept in-frame beta chains. Each CDR3 protein gets just one entry, which takes the most common genes and DNA from the rows behind it. For this sample the table gives around 1.7 million distinct CDR3 sequences, of which approximately 28% were detected only once. Roughly 8% of the sample is taken by the ten largest. Sequenced input: blood. These receptors were collected from a woman aged 25-40 years in good health.

This clonotype was detected ten times or more. The chain employs TRBV3-1 and TRBJ2-7, with 7 positions matching TRBD1. Looked up from germline, CDR1 is LGHDT and CDR2 is YNNKEL (reference sequence). The CDR3 covers 17 residues. Germline trimming cut 4 bases from V and 5 bases from J; bases unmatched to any gene: 17. The CDR3 loop is CASSREKRTGKGHEQYF. The CDR3 DNA reads as TGTGCCAGCAGCCGAGAAAAACGGACAGGCAAAGGACACGAGCAGTACTTC.

A few counts support this clonotype. This chain uses TRBV12-3 or TRBV12-4 with TRBJ2-7; 7 bases align to TRBD1. This CDR3 contains 15 residues. The junction had 13 bases not matched to a gene; V was cut back by 6 bases and J by 5 bases. CDR3 nucleotide sequence: TGTGCCAGCAGCCCAAGAGGGCAAGGGGGCAACGAGCAGTACTTC. Translation: CASSPRGQGGNEQYF.

The sample holds many counts of this clonotype. The chain combines TRBV4-3 with TRBJ2-1, with 7 positions matching TRBD2. The CDR3 loop spans 15 amino acids. Per the germline V gene, CDR1 is LGHNA and CDR2 is YSLEER. The V and J ends lost 1 base and 9 bases, in that order; junction bases with no gene match: 9. In DNA form, the CDR3 reads TGCGCCAGCAGCCAAGCCCTCACTAGCGTGAGTGAGCAGTTCTTC. It translates to CASSQALTSVSEQFF.

This clonotype was recorded a few times. The gene calls are TRBV6-5 and TRBJ2-2; no definite D call. Trimming removed 6 bases from V and 1 base from J, with 15 bases in between. This CDR3 is 16 amino acids long. From germline, CDR1 is MNHEY and CDR2 SVGAGI. CDR3 coding DNA: TGTGCCAGCAGACCAAACAACCTCCTGAACACCGGGGAGCTGTTTTTT. Amino acid sequence: CASRPNNLLNTGELFF.

This clonotype was counted at least ten times. The chain has TRBV12-5 and TRBJ2-1; 13 bases align to TRBD2. This CDR3 is 20 amino acids long. With 0 bases clipped from V and 0 bases from J, the junction kept 8 bases outside the gene matches. CDR1 LGHNT and CDR2 FRNRAP come from the germline V gene. The CDR3 DNA follows: TGTGCTAGTGGTTTGGTACTGGGGACTAGCGGGACCAGCTCCTACAATGAGCAGTTCTTC. Translated: CASGLVLGTSGTSSYNEQFF.

The chain carries TRBV5-1 and TRBJ2-3, with D hard to call. V was pared by 0 bases and J by 5 bases, with 7 bases between. The CDR3 covers 13 residues. Per the germline V gene, CDR1 is SGHRS and CDR2 is YFSETQ. CDR3 coding DNA: TGCGCCAGCAGCTTGGGGGCTGAAGATACGCAGTATTTT. As protein: CASSLGAEDTQYF. The full variable domain, in which reference TRBV5-1 and TRBJ2-3 provide the parts outside the CDR3, is KAGVTQTPRYLIKTRGQQVTLSCSPISGHRSVSWYQQTPGQGLQFLFEYFSETQRNKGNFPGRFSGRQFSNSRSEMNVSTLELGDSALYLCASSLGAEDTQYFGPGTRLTVL.

Many counts were recorded for this clonotype. The rearrangement joins TRBV4-3 to TRBJ2-1, with D unresolved. CDR1 and CDR2 from the germline V gene are LGHNA and YSLEER. There are 13 residues in the CDR3. V gave up 1 base and J gave up 15 bases, with 16 bases separating them. CDR3 amino acids: CASSQGTDGFSFF. CDR3 sequence (DNA): TGCGCCAGCAGCCAAGGGACCGATGGGTTTTCGTTCTTC.

This clonotype occurred a few times. V and J are TRBV24-1 and TRBJ2-4; no clear D. Trimming cost V 5 bases and J 1 base, with 14 bases left between them. The CDR3 length is 16 residues. Germline CDR1 and CDR2: KGHDR and SFDVKD. CDR3 nucleotides: TGTGCCACCAGTGCAAGGACCACTCTCGCCAAAAACATTCAGTACTTC. It encodes CATSARTTLAKNIQYF.

This chain links TRBV5-1 with TRBJ1-2; D is undetermined. The CDR3 consists of 14 residues. Per the germline V gene, CDR1 is SGHRS and CDR2 is YFSETQ. Trimming left V 0 bases short and J 6 bases short, with 12 bases between. CDR3 amino acids: CASSLAQVSNGYTF. CDR3 bases: TGCGCCAGCAGCTTGGCCCAAGTTTCGAATGGCTACACCTTC.

This clonotype was picked up many times. J is TRBJ2-7 and V is TRBV4-3, with 9 bases matching TRBD2. V gave up 0 bases and J gave up 3 bases; unmatched junction bases: 6. Germline lookup yields CDR1 LGHNA and CDR2 YSLEER. This CDR3 has 16 amino acids. The CDR3 region is CASSQELAGNDYEQYF. The CDR3 DNA is TGCGCCAGCAGCCAAGAACTAGCGGGTAACGACTACGAGCAGTACTTC.

CDR3 residues: CASSQDRGSGSYEQYF. In DNA form, the CDR3 reads TGTGCCAGCAGCCAAGATCGGGGTAGCGGTTCCTACGAGCAGTACTTC. This chain joins TRBV3-1 and TRBJ2-7; TRBD2 is a possible D gene (6 bases). The germline V gene has CDR1 LGHDT and CDR2 YNNKEL (reference sequence). This CDR3 is 16 amino acids long. The V end was cut by 0 bases, the J end by 1 base, with 13 bases between.

This clonotype was counted a few times. The CDR3 region is CAISEFQTQPQHF. The CDR3 bases are TGTGCCATCAGTGAGTTTCAGACTCAGCCCCAGCATTTT. The J gene is TRBJ1-5, the V gene TRBV10-3; no definite D call. Germline CDR1 reads ENHRY; CDR2 reads SYGVKD. The CDR3 is 13 residues long. The V gene lost 1 base and the J gene lost 6 bases, with 7 bases spanning the gap.

This clonotype is a singleton in its sample. The genes are TRBV20-1 and TRBJ2-5; D may be TRBD2 (6 bases). The J call is uncertain, as TRBJ2-7 better fits the DNA end. The CDR3 covers 13 residues. Per the germline V gene, CDR1 is DFQATT and CDR2 is SNEGSKA (reference sequence). The chain's CDR3 is CSARDSGEPEQYF. The CDR3 DNA is TGCAGTGCTAGAGATTCGGGGGAGCCCGAGCAGTACTTC.

V and J are TRBV10-3 and TRBJ2-2; the match to TRBD2 covers 10 bases. Germline assignment: CDR1 ENHRY and CDR2 SYGVKD. This CDR3 region has 14 residues. The V gene end was trimmed by 6 bases and the J gene end by 6 bases; junction bases not matched to a gene: 4. CDR3 sequence: CAIRAAGGPGELFF. The CDR3 DNA is TGTGCCATCAGGGCAGCGGGGGGGCCCGGGGAGCTGTTTTTT.

The chain recombines TRBV12-5 with TRBJ1-2; D unresolved. The CDR3 consists of 12 residues. The V and J ends lost 11 bases and 4 bases respectively, with 14 bases between them. The V gene's germline CDR1 is LGHNT and CDR2 FRNRAP. CDR3: CALVTGSYGYTF. CDR3 coding DNA: TGTGCTTTAGTTACGGGAAGCTATGGCTACACCTTC.

Turning to this clonotype: A single base separates this from a much larger clone, so it may be a read error. The chain carries TRBV11-3 and TRBJ2-5, with D uncertain. Per germline, CDR1 SGHNT and CDR2 YENEEA. CDR3 length: 13 residues. V lost 5 bases, J lost 1 base, and 8 bases lay in between. CDR3 region: CASSVDAQETQYF. CDR3 sequence (DNA): TGTGCCAGCAGCGTGGACGCCCAAGAGACCCAGTACTTC.

This clonotype showed up many times. V usage is TRBV5-1 and J usage is TRBJ1-2; TRBD1 matches 7 bases. The V gene end was trimmed by 4 bases and the J gene end by 8 bases; junction bases not matched to a gene: 5. The CDR3 is 12 amino acids. CDR1 is SGHRS and CDR2 is YFSETQ in the germline V gene. CDR3 DNA: TGCGCCAGCAGCACAACAGGGGACGGCTACACCTTC. It is translated as CASSTTGDGYTF.

There are many counts of this clonotype. V is TRBV9 and J is TRBJ2-5; tentatively, D is TRBD1 or TRBD2 (5 bases each). V was clipped by 3 bases and J by 5 bases, with 11 bases between them. CDR1 SGDLS and CDR2 YYNGEE come from the germline V gene. CDR3 size: 13 residues. The CDR3 bases are TGTGCCAGCAGCGCAGAGGGGTCCGAGACCCAGTACTTC. Translation: CASSAEGSETQYF.

The V call is TRBV4-1, the J call TRBJ2-3, with TRBD2 matching 8 bases. Germline lookup yields CDR1 MGHRA and CDR2 YSYEKL. V lost 0 bases and J lost 4; bases outside the gene matches: 9. This CDR3 region has 17 residues. This chain's CDR3 is CASSQDVIGGGPDTQYF. CDR3 coding DNA: TGCGCCAGCAGCCAAGATGTTATCGGGGGGGGGCCAGATACGCAGTATTTT.

The rearrangement links TRBV2 to TRBJ1-6, with D possibly matching TRBD1 (5 bases). With 6 bases removed from V and 9 bases from J, the gap between germline ends came to 18 bases. Germline loops: CDR1 SNHLY, CDR2 FYNNEI. The CDR3 consists of 15 residues. The CDR3 protein is CASSPGAGLSSPLHF. The DNA for the CDR3 is TGTGCCAGCAGCCCCGGGGCAGGGTTAAGTTCACCCCTCCACTTT.

As for this clonotype: Possible read error: a much larger clone is one base away. This chain uses TRBV7-9 with TRBJ2-7, with 7 positions matching TRBD2. Germline V gene sequence: CDR1 SEHNR, CDR2 FQNEAQ (reference sequence). The CDR3 is 16 amino acids. The CDR3 DNA reads TGTACCAGCAGCTTAGGTTCAGCGGGACCAAGCTACGAGCAGTACTTC. Its protein is CTSSLGSAGPSYEQYF.

V gene TRBV9 combines with J gene TRBJ2-1, with a possible D match to TRBD2 (6 bases). The CDR3 contains 13 residues. CDR1 and CDR2 (germline): SGDLS, YYNGEE. V lost 3 bases, J lost 12 bases, and 16 bases lay in between. The CDR3 spells CASSGAGTFVQFF. In DNA, the CDR3 is TGTGCCAGCAGCGGAGCCGGGACTTTCGTGCAGTTCTTC.

This clonotype was counted many times. The chain carries TRBV10-3 and TRBJ2-7; a weak D match, TRBD2 (6 bases). Germline CDR1 reads ENHRY; CDR2 reads SYGVKD. The CDR3 has 15 amino acids. V lost 2 bases and J 5 bases, leaving 16 bases between the germline ends. The CDR3 DNA follows: TGTGCCATCAGTGAGCTAACGGGACTTACAGACGAGCAGTACTTC. It translates to CAISELTGLTDEQYF.

CDR3 in DNA: TGCAGTACCAGGACAGTTAACTATGGCTACACCTTC. Protein product: CSTRTVNYGYTF. The V gene is TRBV20-1, the J gene TRBJ1-2; a possible D gene is TRBD1 (6 bases). V shed 8 bases and J shed 1 base, with 11 bases lying between them. Looked up from germline, CDR1 is DFQATT and CDR2 is SNEGSKA (reference sequence). The CDR3 sequence is 12 residues long.

The chain recombines TRBV20-1 with TRBJ2-1; the D is unclear. The DNA end lines up better with TRBJ2-7; the J call may be wrong. This CDR3 region has 11 residues. CDR1 is DFQATT and CDR2 is SNEGSKA in the germline V gene (reference sequence). This CDR3 reads CSARLYNEQYF. DNA for the CDR3: TGCAGTGCTAGATTATACAATGAGCAGTACTTC.

The chain is built from TRBV19 and TRBJ2-6; 9 positions match TRBD1. The germline V gene encodes CDR1 LNHDA and CDR2 SQIVND (reference sequence). Trimming cost V 3 bases and J 3 bases; bases outside gene matches: 6. The length of the CDR3 is 17 residues. The CDR3 DNA is TGTGCCAGTAGTATTTCCGGGACAGGGAGTGGGGCCAACGTCCTGACTTTC. This sequence encodes CASSISGTGSGANVLTF.

This clonotype was found a few times. The chain employs TRBV10-3 and TRBJ2-1, with 11 positions matching TRBD2. Germline trimming cut 6 bases from V and 5 bases from J; bases unmatched to any gene: 6. Germline-derived CDR1 and CDR2 are ENHRY and SYGVKD. There are 15 residues in the CDR3. This CDR3 is CAIRPTSGTHNEQFF. DNA for the CDR3: TGTGCCATCAGACCGACTAGCGGGACCCACAATGAGCAGTTCTTC.